The 19 T cell receptor beta chains in this list originate from one sample, sequenced in a study of type 1 and type 2 diabetes patients (TCRdb year 2016). The sequencer was an Illumina MiSeq. TCRbeta CDR3 amplification used genomic DNA from the sorted T cell subsets as template. Multiplex PCR with 30 forward and 13 reverse primers amplified the TCRbeta CDR3 region. TCRdb itself trimmed the public reads at Q25 with fastp, ran MiXCR and retained productive beta chains. Every CDR3 protein is listed once, alongside the most common genes and DNA of its rows. In all, the sample holds 250,000 or so distinct CDR3 sequences, and around 50% of those were seen once. Of the sample, roughly 13% is held by the ten largest clones. Source material: peripheral blood mononuclear cells (PBMCs). Receptors originate from a man between 18 and 35 years old with type 2 diabetes.

In its sample, this clonotype was seen a few times. This chain links TRBV20-1 with TRBJ1-2; D gene ambiguous. This CDR3 comprises 13 residues. Germline CDR1 and CDR2: DFQATT and SNEGSKA (reference sequence). The V gene lost 8 bases and the J gene lost 5 bases, with 18 bases spanning the gap. CDR3 sequence reads: CSFLLSARYGYTF. The CDR3 DNA follows: TGCAGTTTCCTTCTCTCTGCACGATATGGCTACACCTTC.

Worth noting for this clonotype: An end of the junction does not agree with germline; a read error may underlie this. The gene calls are TRBV19 and TRBJ1-1, with D uncertain. The CDR3 loop spans 14 amino acids. From germline, CDR1 is LNHDA and CDR2 SQIVND (reference sequence). The CDR3 protein is CVSSSATVNTEAFF. The CDR3 DNA reads TGTGTCAGTAGTTCGGCCACCGTGAACACTGAAGCTTTCTTT.

This clonotype has just a few counts. The chain is built from TRBV2 and TRBJ1-6, with 8 positions matching TRBD1. V was pared by 8 bases and J by 5 bases, with 11 bases of the junction left unmatched. CDR1 SNHLY and CDR2 FYNNEI come from the germline V gene. This CDR3 has 16 residues. The CDR3: CASYYGQGKHNSPLHF. For the CDR3, the DNA is TGTGCCAGCTACTACGGACAGGGTAAACATAATTCACCCCTCCACTTT.

This clonotype has a single count. The chain recombines TRBV14 with TRBJ2-2; tentatively, D is TRBD1 (6 bases). CDR3 length: 14 residues. CDR1 and CDR2 (germline): SGHDN, FVKESK. The ends were cut back, 5 bases at V and 4 bases at J, with 11 bases in the middle. CDR3 loop: CASSSGQLTGELFF. The CDR3 DNA follows: TGTGCCAGCAGCTCTGGACAGCTCACCGGGGAGCTGTTTTTT.

This rearrangement joins TRBV19 to TRBJ1-5, with D possibly being TRBD1 (5 bases). The V end lost 9 bases, the J end lost 7 bases, and 19 bases lay between the germline ends. The germline V gene encodes CDR1 LNHDA and CDR2 SQIVND (reference sequence). The CDR3 spans 14 residues. The CDR3 spells CASHPLGEGQPQHF. DNA for the CDR3: TGTGCCAGCCACCCGTTGGGGGAGGGCCAGCCCCAGCATTTT.

Many counts were recorded for this clonotype. V and J are TRBV30 and TRBJ1-2; weak D call: TRBD1 (6 bases). Germline-derived CDR1 and CDR2 are GTSNPN and SVGIG (reference sequence). With 3 bases removed from V and 6 bases from J, the gap between germline ends came to 14 bases. CDR3 length equals 13 residues. In DNA form, the CDR3 reads TGTGCCTGGAGCCTGACAGGTGCCCATGGCTACACCTTC. Protein: CAWSLTGAHGYTF.

V gene TRBV4-1 combines with J gene TRBJ2-5, with D uncertain. The CDR3 is 15 amino acids. V was trimmed by 0 bases and J by 5 bases, leaving 13 bases between them. CDR1 is MGHRA, CDR2 YSYEKL, per germline. CDR3 protein: CASSQDMGTGETQYF. The CDR3 bases are TGCGCCAGCAGCCAAGATATGGGAACCGGTGAGACCCAGTACTTC.

This clonotype was seen many times. The V call is TRBV15, the J call TRBJ2-7, with no clear D. This CDR3 has 13 amino acids. Germline loops: CDR1 LNHNV, CDR2 YYDKDF (reference sequence). V lost 0 bases and J lost 9, with 12 bases in between. The CDR3 DNA sequence: TGTGCCACCAGCAGAGATCGGTTCGAACGGCAGTACTTC. It encodes CATSRDRFERQYF.

This clonotype was seen only a few times. The chain employs TRBV7-2 and TRBJ2-5, with 9 positions matching TRBD2. Trimming removed 1 base from V and 5 bases from J; junction bases left unmatched: 5. The CDR3 is 15 amino acids. Germline-derived CDR1 and CDR2 are SGHTA and FQGNSA. CDR3 region: CASSLVSGRVETQYF. The CDR3, as DNA: TGTGCCAGCAGCTTAGTTAGCGGGAGAGTTGAGACCCAGTACTTC.

The genes are TRBV20-1 and TRBJ2-7; D is possibly TRBD1 (5 bases). Trimming stripped 4 bases from V and 5 bases from J, with 21 bases between. There are 15 residues in the CDR3. The V gene's germline CDR1 is DFQATT and CDR2 SNEGSKA (reference sequence). The CDR3 is CSANRAEGAGDEQYF. As DNA, the CDR3 is TGCAGTGCTAATAGGGCGGAAGGGGCTGGGGACGAGCAGTACTTC.

This clonotype was found once. The rearrangement links TRBV7-2 to TRBJ1-4; D possibly corresponds to TRBD1 (5 bases). From germline, CDR1 is SGHTA and CDR2 FQGNSA. The CDR3 is 17 amino acids. V shed 0 bases and J shed 5 bases, with 16 bases lying between them. Here the CDR3 DNA reads TGTGCCAGCAGCTTAGCGGTCTGGGGCAGACCAAATGAAAAACTGTTTTTT. Its protein is CASSLAVWGRPNEKLFF. The variable domain in full, completed from reference TRBV7-2 and TRBJ1-4, reads GAGVSQSPSNKVTEKGKDVELRCDPISGHTALYWYRQSLGQGLEFLIYFQGNSAPDKSGLPSDRFSAERTGGSVSTLTIQRTQQEDSAVYLCASSLAVWGRPNEKLFFGSGTQLSVL.

This clonotype has only a few counts. The chain recombines TRBV19 with TRBJ1-6; D might be TRBD1 (6 bases). This CDR3 contains 16 residues. Germline-derived CDR1 and CDR2 are LNHDA and SQIVND (reference sequence). V lost 4 bases, J lost 9 bases, and 19 bases lay in between. Here the CDR3 reads CASSTPRGAAGSPLHF. DNA for the CDR3: TGTGCCAGTAGTACCCCCCGGGGGGCTGCCGGTTCACCCCTCCACTTT. Together with reference TRBV19 and TRBJ1-6, the CDR3 gives the full variable domain: DGGITQSPKYLFRKEGQNVTLSCEQNLNHDAMYWYRQDPGQGLRLIYYSQIVNDFQKGDIAEGYSVSREKKESFPLTVTSAQKNPTAFYLCASSTPRGAAGSPLHFGNGTRLTVT.

Only one count was recorded for this clonotype. This chain links TRBV6-1 with TRBJ1-6, with D maybe TRBD1 (6 bases). V was cut by 7 bases and J by 9 bases, with 19 bases left in between. Per germline, CDR1 MNHNS and CDR2 SASEGT. This CDR3 has 15 amino acids. The DNA for the CDR3 is TGTGCCAGCAATCCGGGGAGGGGGACGTTTTCACCCCTCCACTTT. Protein product: CASNPGRGTFSPLHF.

In this sample, this clonotype turned up once. The J gene is TRBJ2-7, the V gene TRBV11-2; 8 nucleotides match TRBD2. Per the germline V gene, CDR1 is SGHAT and CDR2 is FQNNGV. The CDR3 has 14 residues. The junction had 8 bases not matched to a gene; V was cut back by 7 bases and J by 3 bases. The CDR3 sequence is CASTPGRDNYEQYF. The CDR3 DNA follows: TGTGCCAGCACCCCCGGGAGGGACAACTACGAGCAGTACTTC.

This clonotype was counted only a few times. The rearrangement uses TRBV14 and TRBJ2-1, with 11 nucleotides matching TRBD2. From germline, CDR1 is SGHDN and CDR2 FVKESK. V shed 1 base, J shed 9 bases, and the junction held 5 bases outside the gene matches. CDR3 size: 15 residues. The CDR3: CASSQVAGGPAEQFF. In DNA form, the CDR3 reads TGTGCCAGCAGCCAAGTAGCGGGAGGGCCCGCTGAGCAGTTCTTC.

This clonotype was seen only a few times. The V call is TRBV7-2, the J call TRBJ1-4; TRBD1 matches 8 bases. The V segment lost 3 bases and the J segment 3 bases; nucleotides outside the gene matches: 9. This CDR3 has 17 residues. The V gene's germline CDR1 is SGHTA and CDR2 FQGNSA. The CDR3 DNA is TGTGCCAGCAGCTTGGAGGGACAGGTGTCTCCTAATGAAAAACTGTTTTTT. Encoded protein: CASSLEGQVSPNEKLFF.

The V gene is TRBV7-2, the J gene TRBJ2-5; 9 nucleotides align to TRBD2. The ends lost 5 bases at V and 2 bases at J; junction bases unmatched: 6. The CDR3 totals 15 residues. Germline V gene data show CDR1 as SGHTA and CDR2 as FQGNSA. CDR3 coding DNA: TGTGCCAGCAGCCTTAGCGGGAGTCTTCAAGAGACCCAGTACTTC. This translates into CASSLSGSLQETQYF.

This chain connects TRBV6-1 to TRBJ1-2; 8 nucleotides align to TRBD1. V was clipped by 3 bases and J by 8 bases; unmatched bases: 8. CDR1 is MNHNS and CDR2 is SASEGT in the germline V gene. The CDR3 is 14 amino acids. The CDR3 is CASSERQGRGGYTF. The DNA for the CDR3 is TGTGCCAGCAGTGAGCGACAGGGGAGAGGCGGCTACACCTTC.

The chain uses TRBV13 and TRBJ2-7; D is undetermined. The J call is doubtful: the DNA matches TRBJ2-1 better. The germline V gene has CDR1 PRHDT and CDR2 FYEKMQ (reference sequence). The CDR3 has 15 residues. The CDR3 DNA is TGTGCCAGTAGTATAGATCTAGGGCAGAACAATGAGCAGTTCTTC. It codes for CASSIDLGQNNEQFF.